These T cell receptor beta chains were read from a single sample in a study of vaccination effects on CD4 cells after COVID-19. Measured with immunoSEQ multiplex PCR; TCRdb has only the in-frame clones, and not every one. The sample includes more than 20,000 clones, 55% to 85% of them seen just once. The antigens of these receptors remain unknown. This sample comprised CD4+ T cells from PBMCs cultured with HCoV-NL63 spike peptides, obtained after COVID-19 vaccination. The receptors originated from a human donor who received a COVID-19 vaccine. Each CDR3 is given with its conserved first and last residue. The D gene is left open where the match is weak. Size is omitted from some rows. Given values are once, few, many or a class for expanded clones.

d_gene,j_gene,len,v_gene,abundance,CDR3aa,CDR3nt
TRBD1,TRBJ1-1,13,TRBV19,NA,CASSIEAGGEAFF,TGTGCCAGTAGTATAGAGGCAGGGGGCGAAGCTTTCTTT
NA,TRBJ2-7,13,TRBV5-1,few,CASSYPGTYEQYF,TGCGCCAGCAGCTACCCGGGGACCTACGAGCAGTACTTC
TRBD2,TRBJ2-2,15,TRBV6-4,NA,CASSATSGFTGELFF,TGTGCCAGCAGTGCGACTAGCGGGTTCACCGGGGAGCTGTTTTTT
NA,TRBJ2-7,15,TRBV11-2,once,CASSSGGTGIYEQYF,TGTGCCAGCAGCTCGGGAGGGACAGGGATTTACGAGCAGTACTTC
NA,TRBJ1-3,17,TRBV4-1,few,CASSQDYGASLGNTIYF,TGCGCCAGCAGCCAAGATTATGGGGCCAGTCTCGGAAACACCATATATTTT
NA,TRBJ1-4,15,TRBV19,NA,CASSIGGSDNEKLFF,TGTGCCAGTAGTATCGGGGGGAGCGATAATGAAAAACTGTTTTTT
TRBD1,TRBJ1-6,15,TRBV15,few,CATSRGLDRDSPLHF,TGTGCCACCAGCAGAGGGTTGGACAGGGATTCACCCCTCCACTTT
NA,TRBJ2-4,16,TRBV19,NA,CASSGDRSLAKNIQYF,TGTGCCAGTAGTGGCGACAGGAGCCTAGCCAAAAACATTCAGTACTTC
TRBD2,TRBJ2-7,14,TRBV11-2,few,CASSLVQRGGEQYF,TGTGCCAGCAGCTTAGTTCAGCGGGGGGGCGAGCAGTACTTC
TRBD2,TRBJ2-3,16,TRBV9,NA,CASSIGLAGSTDTQYF,TGTGCCAGCAGCATCGGACTAGCGGGAAGCACAGATACGCAGTATTTT
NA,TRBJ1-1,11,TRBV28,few,CASRSVQWAFF,TGTGCCAGCAGGTCAGTCCAGTGGGCTTTCTTT
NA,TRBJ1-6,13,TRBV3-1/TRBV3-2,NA,CASSSKADSPLHF,TGTGCCAGCAGCTCGAAAGCGGATTCACCCCTCCACTTT
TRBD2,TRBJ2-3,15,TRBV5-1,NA,CASSTLAGVTDTQYF,TGCGCCAGCAGCACGCTAGCGGGGGTCACAGATACGCAGTATTTT
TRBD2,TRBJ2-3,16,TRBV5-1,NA,CASSLRAGEPTDTQYF,TGCGCCAGCAGCTTGAGAGCGGGGGAACCCACAGATACGCAGTATTTT
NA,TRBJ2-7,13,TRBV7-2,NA,CASSLLPGSEQYF,TGTGCCAGCAGCTTACTCCCCGGCAGCGAGCAGTACTTC
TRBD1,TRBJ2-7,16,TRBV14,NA,CASSKTPGQRYYEQYF,TGTGCCAGCAGTAAAACTCCGGGACAGCGATACTACGAGCAGTACTTC
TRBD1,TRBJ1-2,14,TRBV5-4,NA,CASTTGGTNYGYTF,TGTGCCAGCACTACAGGGGGCACGAACTATGGCTACACCTTC
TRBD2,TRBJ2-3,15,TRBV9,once,CASTTTSGRTDTQYF,TGTGCCAGCACCACGACTAGCGGGAGAACAGATACGCAGTATTTT
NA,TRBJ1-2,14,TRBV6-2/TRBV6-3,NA,CASSKGSGNYGYTF,TGTGCCAGCAGCAAAGGATCTGGCAACTATGGCTACACCTTC
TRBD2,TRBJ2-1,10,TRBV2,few,CASGGNEQFF,TGTGCGAGCGGGGGAAACGAGCAGTTCTTC
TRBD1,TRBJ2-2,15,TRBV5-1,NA,CASSSGTGDTGELFF,TGCGCCAGCAGCTCCGGGACAGGGGACACCGGGGAGCTGTTTTTT
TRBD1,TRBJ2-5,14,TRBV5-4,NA,CASSLQGAEETQYF,TGTGCCAGCAGCTTGCAGGGGGCAGAGGAGACCCAGTACTTC
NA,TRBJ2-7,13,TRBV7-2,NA,CASSLGVGNEQYF,TGTGCCAGCAGCTTAGGGGTGGGGAACGAGCAGTACTTC
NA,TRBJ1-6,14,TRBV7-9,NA,CASSLEQYNSPLHF,TGTGCCAGCAGCTTAGAGCAATATAATTCACCCCTCCACTTT
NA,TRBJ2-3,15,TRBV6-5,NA,CASSYRGGDTDTQYF,TGTGCCAGCAGTTACCGAGGGGGTGACACAGATACGCAGTATTTT
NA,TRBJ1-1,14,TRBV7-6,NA,CASSSGDGNTEAFF,TGTGCCAGCAGCTCAGGGGACGGGAACACTGAAGCTTTCTTT
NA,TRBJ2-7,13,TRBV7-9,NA,CASSRDQIDEQYF,TGTGCCAGCAGTCGGGACCAAATAGACGAGCAGTACTTC
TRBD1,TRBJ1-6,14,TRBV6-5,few,CASSSQGNNSPLHF,TGTGCCAGCAGCTCACAGGGGAATAATTCACCCCTCCACTTT
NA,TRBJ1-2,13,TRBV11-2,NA,CASSSTRNYGYTF,TGTGCCAGCAGCTCGACTCGTAACTATGGCTACACCTTC
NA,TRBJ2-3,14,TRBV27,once,CASSLFYSSDTQYF,TGTGCCAGCAGTTTATTTTACAGTTCAGATACGCAGTATTTT
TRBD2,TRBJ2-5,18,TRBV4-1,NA,CASSQITGLAGGGETQYF,TGCGCCAGCAGCCAAATTACCGGACTAGCGGGGGGAGGGGAGACCCAGTACTTC
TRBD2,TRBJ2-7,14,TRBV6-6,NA,CASSSLAGGYEQYF,TGTGCCAGCAGTTCACTAGCGGGAGGCTACGAGCAGTACTTC
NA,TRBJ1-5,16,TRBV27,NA,CASSRAFQGVNQPQHF,TGTGCCAGCAGTCGAGCCTTCCAAGGGGTTAATCAGCCCCAGCATTTT
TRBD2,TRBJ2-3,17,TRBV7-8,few,CASSLGGGITSTDTQYF,TGTGCCAGCAGCTTAGGGGGGGGTATAACTAGCACAGATACGCAGTATTTT
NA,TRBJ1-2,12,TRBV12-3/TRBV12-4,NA,CASSLSRYGYTF,TGTGCCAGCAGTTTGAGCCGCTATGGCTACACCTTC
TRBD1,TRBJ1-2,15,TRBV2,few,CASSAGQGFLGGYTF,TGTGCCAGCAGTGCGGGACAGGGTTTTTTGGGTGGCTACACCTTC
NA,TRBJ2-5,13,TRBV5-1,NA,CASSLQGWETQYF,TGCGCCAGCAGCTTGCAGGGGTGGGAGACCCAGTACTTC
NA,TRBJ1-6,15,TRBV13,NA,CASSSKRFPNSPLHF,TGTGCCAGCAGCTCGAAACGGTTCCCTAATTCACCCCTCCACTTT
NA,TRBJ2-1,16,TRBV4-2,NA,CASSQAQGPFYNEQFF,TGTGCCAGCAGCCAAGCCCAAGGACCTTTCTACAATGAGCAGTTCTTC
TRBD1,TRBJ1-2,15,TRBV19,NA,CASSIGQGANYGYTF,TGTGCCAGTAGTATTGGACAGGGGGCTAACTATGGCTACACCTTC
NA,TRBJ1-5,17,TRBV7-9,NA,CASSPGISGGIYQPQHF,TGTGCCAGCAGCCCCGGAATTTCTGGGGGCATTTATCAGCCCCAGCATTTT
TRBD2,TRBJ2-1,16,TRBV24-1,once,CATSDGLASSYNEQFF,TGTGCCACCAGTGATGGACTAGCGAGCTCCTACAATGAGCAGTTCTTC
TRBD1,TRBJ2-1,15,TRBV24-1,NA,CATSGRGTGSNEQFF,TGTGCCACCAGTGGCCGAGGGACAGGGTCCAATGAGCAGTTCTTC
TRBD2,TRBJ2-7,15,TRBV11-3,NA,CASSLSSGDRGEQYF,TGTGCCAGCAGCTTAAGTAGCGGGGATCGTGGCGAGCAGTACTTC
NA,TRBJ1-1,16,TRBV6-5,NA,CASSYWRGARNTEAFF,TGTGCCAGCAGTTATTGGAGGGGCGCTCGGAACACTGAAGCTTTCTTT
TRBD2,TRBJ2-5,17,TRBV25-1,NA,CASSQPSGRAVGETQYF,TGTGCCAGCAGTCAACCTAGCGGGAGGGCCGTCGGAGAGACCCAGTACTTC
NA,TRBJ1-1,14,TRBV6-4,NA,CASSVEQGNTEAFF,TGTGCCAGCAGTGTTGAACAGGGGAACACTGAAGCTTTCTTT
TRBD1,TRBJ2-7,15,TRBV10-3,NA,CAIRKGGTGTYEQYF,TGTGCCATCAGGAAGGGTGGGACAGGGACCTACGAGCAGTACTTC
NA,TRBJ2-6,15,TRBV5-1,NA,CASSLESSGANVLTF,TGCGCCAGCAGCTTGGAGAGCTCTGGGGCCAACGTCCTGACTTTC
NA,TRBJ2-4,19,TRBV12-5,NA,CASGKPLTATGEGQNIQYF,TGTGCTAGTGGTAAACCTCTTACTGCGACAGGTGAGGGTCAAAACATTCAGTACTTC
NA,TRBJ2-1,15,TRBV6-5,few,CASTQGGEGHNEQFF,TGTGCCAGCACCCAGGGGGGAGAGGGCCACAATGAGCAGTTCTTC
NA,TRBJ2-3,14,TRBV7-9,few,CASSLAGRTDTQYF,TGTGCCAGCAGCTTAGCGGGGCGCACAGATACGCAGTATTTT
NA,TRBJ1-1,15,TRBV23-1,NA,CASSQIRGPGTEAFF,TGCGCCAGCAGTCAAATACGGGGCCCTGGCACTGAAGCTTTCTTT
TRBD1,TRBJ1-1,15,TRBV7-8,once,CASSPHRGRNTEAFF,TGTGCCAGCAGCCCGCACAGGGGGCGAAACACTGAAGCTTTCTTT